This record concerns one TCR beta chain sequence. The antigen remains unidentified. Using immunoSEQ multiplex PCR, the repertoire was profiled, and TCRdb retains in-frame clones only, with some absent. The sample has 60,000 to 75,000 clones, approximately 90% seen once. This record comes from a study of OX40 agonist ivuxolimab in advanced cancers. Study in general: The group had a mean age of around 60 years, ranged from about 20 to 80, and was 82.7% male.

CDR3 size: 14 residues. V lost 4 bases, J lost 2 bases, and 12 bases lay in between. Germline lookup yields CDR1 SQVTM and CDR2 ANQGSEA. Study results and limitations: Partial responders dosed at 0.1-3.0 mg/kg displayed clonal expansion ranking among the lowest.

This chain connects TRBV29-1 to TRBJ1-5, with D unclear. This receptor was taken from an adult with an advanced solid tumor such as melanoma, head and neck, liver or kidney cancer. Sequencing used CD4+ or CD8+ T cells sorted from blood, obtained in a trial of the OX40 agonist ivuxolimab. The CDR3 region is CSVVVPGGNQPQHF. CDR3 coding DNA: TGCAGCGTTGTAGTCCCCGGAGGCAATCAGCCCCAGCATTTT.